This T cell receptor (beta chain) was identified during a study of a mutant IDH1 vaccine in newly diagnosed glioma. Study at large: First vaccine doses came 4-6 weeks after radiotherapy alone, or with temozolomide cycles.

The time point: week 11, during vaccination. Vaccination used 300 ug of mutant IDH1 20-mer peptide per dose, with topical imiquimod. Study conclusions and caveats: Pseudoprogression apparently tracked independently of changes in top peripheral T cell clonotypes.

A note on this clone: Antigen specificity is unknown.

The CDR3 extends over 15 amino acids. Looked up from germline, CDR1 is GTSNPN and CDR2 is SVGIG (reference sequence). Trimming removed 2 bases from V and 2 bases from J, with 14 bases in between. The assay was immunoSEQ multiplex PCR, and TCRdb's table has in-frame clones only and misses some. There are about 67,000 clones in the sample; about nine tenths occur only once, and approximately 2% lies in the top ten. The genes are TRBV30 and TRBJ2-3, with D possibly being TRBD1 (6 bases). This sample comprised PBMCs, obtained from a glioma patient whose treatment included an IDH1 peptide vaccine. This sequence was found in a middle-aged man with glioma. CDR3 amino acids: CAWSSQGRSTDTQYF. CDR3 nucleotides: TGTGCCTGGAGTAGCCAGGGGCGATCCACAGATACGCAGTATTTT.